This T cell receptor (beta chain) was found in a study of cytomegalovirus exposure and HLA in healthy donors (dated by TCRdb to about 2017). For context, the study as a whole: An earlier analysis of several hundred of the donors reported under 300 Gb of sequence data and around 120 million unique TCR beta sequences obtained from about 179 million T cells. In an earlier analysis of 587 of the donors, high-throughput TCR beta sequencing was used to judge whether each TCR beta V gene segment behaved as functional or pseudogenic. Typing coverage varied by locus: roughly 620-640 donors for A, B, C, DRB1 and DQB1; about 520 for DQA1; about 600 for DPA1; around 450 for DPB1. Of the roughly 410 genotyped donors, 75% to 85% were placed in the genetic ancestry cluster associated with self-reported Caucasian donors. To study patterns of TCR occurrence, a later analysis re-analyzed previously published TCR beta repertoires from 666 donors and added high-resolution HLA genotyping. Class I and class II HLA loci were covered by the typing at four-digit resolution. Donor age, sex, ethnicity and CMV serostatus were compiled together with the repertoire data. Among about 370 genotyped donors of the cohort, an average of approximately 220,000 unique TCR beta nucleotide sequences was sequenced per donor, of which approximately 19% were non-productive. The study aimed to test whether signatures of past pathogen exposure could be identified by cataloging public T cell receptors. Using immunosequencing, the study profiled T cell repertoires from approximately 700 subjects and related those repertoires to cytomegalovirus serostatus. In a later genetic analysis, genome-wide SNP genotypes for about 65% of the roughly 670 donors were used, and that subset was treated as a discovery cohort. In addition to the first cohort of 650 to 800 subjects, a separate validation cohort of 130 or so different subjects was used. About 300 gigabases of sequencing data and approximately 84 million unique TCR sequences were included in an early release covering about 700 HLA-typed donors. All discovery cohort repertoires had been generated on a single sequencing platform. The later analysis used no new phenotypic data to find candidate immune exposures, relying instead on TCR beta sequences and their occurrence across donors. To predict cytomegalovirus infection status, the study brought together high-throughput TCR immunosequencing, statistical association of individual TCRs with disease status, and machine learning. Roughly 5 DR-DQ haplotypes were handled as single units for association and clustering, since linkage in the cohort was strong. The study at large found these results: HLA typing was unavailable for some donors at each locus, so association tests used only the typed subset. Specific HLA alleles were associated with over 15,000 TCR beta sequences at a false discovery rate of 0.05 in a later analysis. A further reported finding was that TCR beta sequences accurately predicted the HLA-A and HLA-B alleles for most subjects in the first cohort. In a later genetic analysis, a missense DCLRE1C variant was associated with V-gene and J-gene trimming of TCR beta chains, and the association was replicated in an independent cohort. In a later genetic analysis, fewer N-insertions in productive TCRs were reported among donors in an Asian-associated ancestry cluster than the roughly 700-donor mean. In vitro tests confirmed that a few of the cytomegalovirus-associated TCR beta chains recognize cytomegalovirus antigens. The classifier was reported to diagnose cytomegalovirus status with high specificity and sensitivity in both the original cohort and the validation cohort. The cohort was sequenced for TCR beta chains only, and without alpha or paired-chain data the features that could be detected were limited. A cluster of highly shared sequence variants was judged likely to represent a technical artifact of the sequencing pipeline. The study listed 150 to 200 TCR beta chains as associated with cytomegalovirus. According to a later analysis, parvovirus B19, influenza, CMV and Epstein-Barr virus appeared linked to several top co-occurrence clusters. A later analysis found that most CMV-associated TCR beta chains appeared HLA-restricted, with HLA associations seemingly driven largely by CMV exposure. Linkage disequilibrium might explain the correlated functional status among segregating V segments, but an unknown experimental factor could not be excluded. The earlier analysis of almost 600 of the donors excluded roughly 16 rarely observed V segments, including chromosome 9 orphons, because counts were too low. Compared with equally common non-associated chains, HLA-associated TCR beta chains in a later analysis were more clonally expanded and had lower generation probabilities. The authors suggested that the approach could potentially be extended to other disease states and immunological phenotypes. The presence/absence analyses assumed that sequencing depth was roughly uniform across donors, and that assumption may not be true. Most TCR sequences were seen in very few donors, while some public TCRs were found in many individuals. A later analysis found that TCR association rates varied across HLA loci, with DRB1 alleles showing the most associated TCRs and HLA-C alleles the fewest. An earlier analysis of several hundred of the donors showed that most TCR beta V segments appeared in productive rearrangements either about 90% or about 30% of the time, which broadly matched IMGT annotations. When HLA alleles, especially DR and DQ, strongly co-occurred, TCR associations were difficult to assign to individual alleles. The only immune exposure information available for the cohort was CMV serostatus.

Receptors were amplified or captured by the immunoSEQ multiplex PCR assay. For the multiplex PCR, a mixture combining 60 forward primers for TCR Vbeta segments and 13 reverse primers for TCR Jbeta segments was used. The CDR3 region of rearranged TCR beta genes was amplified from genomic DNA by a multiplex PCR assay. The Illumina HiSeq System was used to sequence the amplified TCR beta libraries as 87-base-pair reads. The source study handled its data this way. In a later analysis, tens of millions of unique TCR beta chains were counted across the 666 repertoires, and roughly 9.9 million of these chains were shared by at least two donors. Raw reads were error-corrected and collapsed into unique sequences by a nearest-neighbor algorithm in which closely related sequences were merged to remove PCR and sequencing errors. CDR3 sequences were aligned to IMGT reference sequences to assign V, D and J gene segments. Each retained sequence needed at least a six-nucleotide match to both a V gene segment and a J gene segment. A rearrangement was called productive if the CDR3 had no stop codons and remained in frame with V and J, and every other rearrangement was called non-productive. Following IMGT convention, CDR3 was defined as the stretch from the second conserved V-encoded cysteine to the conserved J-encoded phenylalanine. The earlier analysis of some 550 of the donors excluded any sequence lacking an unambiguous match to a single V gene segment. In an earlier analysis of 587 of the donors, V segments were called functional above 56.7% productive rearrangements and were called segregating when the between-donor standard deviation exceeded 5%. A statistical classification framework was developed to diagnose cytomegalovirus status using the catalog of TCR beta chain sequences. A later analysis assigned V and J genes by comparing TCR nucleotide sequences with IMGT/GENE-DB human TR gene sequences. The TCRdist pipeline was used in a later analysis to assign CDR3 sequences and most-parsimonious VDJ recombination scenarios. In a later analysis, every TCR beta chain was defined by the combination of its CDR3 amino acid sequence and its V-gene family, and reads without a unique V-gene family were dropped. In a later analysis, around 600 highly shared, low-generation-probability nucleotide sequences were removed to address suspected cross-contamination and a sequencing artifact. In a later analysis, a clonal expansion index for each public chain was calculated from normalized within-repertoire ranks of inferred template counts. A later analysis computed generation probabilities with a VDJ recombination model fitted to out-of-frame rearrangements, and checked the results against IGoR. In a later analysis, hypergeometric tests were used to score TCR-TCR, TCR-HLA and TCR-CMV co-occurrence, with a repertoire-size bias correction applied to TCR pairs. In a later analysis, false discovery rates were estimated by permuting HLA or CMV assignments 20 times. In a later analysis, co-occurring TCRs were grouped using DBSCAN, and TCRdist sequence similarity was added for clustering within HLA-allele-positive subsets. For co-occurrence clustering, repertoires with fewer than 30,000 or more than 120,000 public chains were excluded, along with roughly 5 repertoires with anomalous nucleotide sharing. As stored in TCRdb, this immuneACCESS dataset retains in-frame rearrangements with V and J assigned. A fraction of the clones does not appear; measured against another copy, unresolved V genes explain less than half of the discrepancy, and the remainder lacks a known reason. V and J calls and clone size are given by that table; D and trimming were obtained from the DNA. The sample includes about 190,000 clones, with more than 75% observed a single time. The ten biggest clones cover roughly 2.8% of the sample.

On this clone: No antigen is known for it. No base quality information exists; no much larger clone differs at one position. Other DNA sequences in the same sample also yield this CDR3.

The cohort comprised under 700 healthy bone marrow donors. At the time of sampling, all cohort members were nominally healthy, though unrecorded immune exposures were likely present. The donor tested CMV seropositive and was one of the 289 seropositive cohort members. Every donor gave a peripheral blood sample, and the peripheral blood mononuclear cells from that sample were used for TCR beta sequencing. The Qiagen DNeasy Blood Extraction Kit was used to extract genomic DNA from the blood cell samples. The receptor was isolated from a woman aged 45-60 years in good health and CMV-seropositive. Sequencing was carried out using PBMCs.

The base sequence is TGTGCCAGCTCACCGGGACAGGGTGGAAACACTGAAGCTTTCTTT. This yields the protein CASSPGQGGNTEAFF. Recombination joined TRBV18 with TRBJ1-1; 9 middle bases align to TRBD1. The cysteine opens and the phenylalanine closes a CDR3 of 15 amino acids. The DNA shown is the 45-base CDR3, in frame from base 1. Via the germline V gene, CDR1 is KGHSH and CDR2 LQKENI. Clipping removes 3 bases from V and 2 bases from J, with 4 as the unmatched junction base count.